A selection of T cell receptor beta chains follows, all from one sample in a study of blood T cell repertoires in COVID-19. Method: immunoSEQ multiplex PCR; TCRdb's copy keeps in-frame clones and lacks some. Among 200,000 to 300,000 clones listed, around 80% were seen once. The sample comprised peripheral blood. The receptors shown here come from a human donor in a cohort sampled during active COVID-19. The CDR3 runs from the conserved cysteine through the conserved F or W. The order of the fields is V gene, J gene, clone size, D gene, CDR3 protein, CDR3 DNA. D genes are given only for firm matches. Clone size appears in some rows only: once, few, many, or a class for an expanded clone.

V gene: TRBV19; J gene: TRBJ1-3; clone size: few; D gene: TRBD1; CDR3 protein: CASSHRDGTGSGTIYF; CDR3 DNA: TGTGCCAGTAGCCACAGAGACGGGACAGGCAGCGGCACCATATATTTT
V gene: TRBV9; J gene: TRBJ2-7; clone size: .; D gene: .; CDR3 protein: CASSGYRAGTYEQYF; CDR3 DNA: TGTGCCAGCAGCGGATACAGGGCAGGAACCTACGAGCAGTACTTC
V gene: TRBV5-1; J gene: TRBJ2-4; clone size: .; D gene: TRBD1; CDR3 protein: CASSFTGEWENIQYF; CDR3 DNA: TGCGCCAGCAGTTTTACAGGGGAGTGGGAAAACATTCAGTACTTC
V gene: TRBV5-6; J gene: TRBJ1-5; clone size: .; D gene: .; CDR3 protein: CASSQRVGASNQPQHF; CDR3 DNA: TGTGCCAGCAGTCAACGGGTAGGGGCGAGCAATCAGCCCCAGCATTTT
V gene: TRBV4-2; J gene: TRBJ2-2; clone size: .; D gene: TRBD2; CDR3 protein: CASSQGTSGLDPNTGELFF; CDR3 DNA: TGTGCCAGCAGCCAAGGTACTAGCGGGCTCGATCCGAACACCGGGGAGCTGTTTTTT
V gene: TRBV5-5; J gene: TRBJ1-3; clone size: .; D gene: TRBD1; CDR3 protein: CASSRTPGQGSGNTIYF; CDR3 DNA: TGTGCCAGCAGCCGTACTCCGGGACAGGGCTCTGGAAACACCATATATTTT
V gene: TRBV6-6; J gene: TRBJ1-2; clone size: .; D gene: TRBD1; CDR3 protein: CASSNLPGQGDYGYTF; CDR3 DNA: TGTGCCAGCAGTAACCTACCGGGACAGGGGGACTATGGCTACACCTTC
V gene: TRBV9; J gene: TRBJ2-3; clone size: .; D gene: .; CDR3 protein: CASSLSLRRGTDTQYF; CDR3 DNA: TGTGCCAGCAGCCTATCTTTGAGGAGGGGCACAGATACGCAGTATTTT
V gene: TRBV3-1/TRBV3-2; J gene: TRBJ1-2; clone size: .; D gene: TRBD1; CDR3 protein: CASSLSEAGQDYGYTF; CDR3 DNA: TGTGCCAGCAGCCTTTCCGAGGCCGGACAGGACTATGGCTACACCTTC
V gene: TRBV5-4; J gene: TRBJ2-1; clone size: few; D gene: TRBD2; CDR3 protein: CASSPSGLSSYNEQFF; CDR3 DNA: TGTGCCAGCAGCCCTAGCGGCCTAAGCTCCTACAATGAGCAGTTCTTC
V gene: TRBV28; J gene: TRBJ1-2; clone size: .; D gene: .; CDR3 protein: CASSALTGRGGYTF; CDR3 DNA: TGTGCCAGCAGTGCCCTGACGGGTAGAGGGGGCTACACCTTC
V gene: TRBV7-9; J gene: TRBJ2-7; clone size: .; D gene: TRBD2; CDR3 protein: CASSLLGLDVYEQYF; CDR3 DNA: TGTGCCAGCAGCTTACTGGGACTAGACGTATACGAGCAGTACTTC
V gene: TRBV18; J gene: TRBJ2-7; clone size: .; D gene: .; CDR3 protein: CASSPRTLNHEQYF; CDR3 DNA: TGTGCCAGCTCCCCCCGGACACTAAACCACGAGCAGTACTTC
V gene: TRBV3-1/TRBV3-2; J gene: TRBJ1-3; clone size: .; D gene: .; CDR3 protein: CASSLQQGLSGNTIYF; CDR3 DNA: TGTGCCAGCAGCCTACAGCAGGGTTTATCTGGAAACACCATATATTTT
V gene: TRBV5-1; J gene: TRBJ2-3; clone size: .; D gene: TRBD1; CDR3 protein: CASSAEGADTQYF; CDR3 DNA: TGCGCCAGCAGCGCAGAGGGGGCGGATACGCAGTATTTT
V gene: TRBV9; J gene: TRBJ1-2; clone size: .; D gene: .; CDR3 protein: CASSGGQLGTGYTF; CDR3 DNA: TGTGCCAGCAGCGGTGGACAGCTTGGGACTGGCTACACCTTC
V gene: TRBV15; J gene: TRBJ2-1; clone size: .; D gene: TRBD1; CDR3 protein: CATSRPGQGAINEQFF; CDR3 DNA: TGTGCCACCAGCAGACCAGGCCAGGGGGCCATCAATGAGCAGTTCTTC
V gene: TRBV9; J gene: TRBJ2-7; clone size: .; D gene: TRBD2; CDR3 protein: CASSVTSGKGGDEQYF; CDR3 DNA: TGTGCCAGCAGCGTAACCAGCGGGAAGGGAGGCGACGAGCAGTACTTC
V gene: TRBV4-1; J gene: TRBJ2-5; clone size: .; D gene: .; CDR3 protein: CASSLVGETQYF; CDR3 DNA: TGCGCCAGCAGCCTGGTCGGGGAGACCCAGTACTTC
V gene: TRBV11-2; J gene: TRBJ1-4; clone size: once; D gene: TRBD1; CDR3 protein: CASSLGQGIQEKLFF; CDR3 DNA: TGTGCCAGCAGCTTAGGACAGGGTATCCAGGAAAAACTGTTTTTT
V gene: TRBV9; J gene: TRBJ1-1; clone size: .; D gene: .; CDR3 protein: CASSKEGEGEAFF; CDR3 DNA: TGTGCCAGCAGTAAAGAGGGAGAGGGTGAAGCTTTCTTT
V gene: TRBV2; J gene: TRBJ1-5; clone size: .; D gene: TRBD1; CDR3 protein: CASSSHGVDRVSNQPQHF; CDR3 DNA: TGTGCCAGCAGTTCCCATGGGGTCGACAGGGTTAGCAATCAGCCCCAGCATTTT
V gene: TRBV28; J gene: TRBJ2-1; clone size: .; D gene: .; CDR3 protein: CASSLSGVKYNEQFF; CDR3 DNA: TGTGCCAGCAGTTTATCGGGAGTTAAATACAATGAGCAGTTCTTC
V gene: TRBV27; J gene: TRBJ2-7; clone size: .; D gene: .; CDR3 protein: CASKRQGSYEQYF; CDR3 DNA: TGTGCCAGCAAGCGCCAGGGGTCGTACGAGCAGTACTTC
V gene: TRBV10-3; J gene: TRBJ2-1; clone size: few; D gene: .; CDR3 protein: CAISESNSRGGNEQFF; CDR3 DNA: TGTGCCATCAGTGAGTCGAACTCCCGCGGTGGGAATGAGCAGTTCTTC
V gene: TRBV4-1; J gene: TRBJ2-5; clone size: few; D gene: .; CDR3 protein: CASSQGGDSETQYF; CDR3 DNA: TGCGCCAGCAGCCAAGGGGGGGACAGTGAGACCCAGTACTTC
V gene: TRBV5-4; J gene: TRBJ2-7; clone size: .; D gene: .; CDR3 protein: CASRPGTHGDEQYF; CDR3 DNA: TGTGCCAGCAGACCCGGGACACACGGCGACGAGCAGTACTTC
V gene: TRBV5-1; J gene: TRBJ1-6; clone size: .; D gene: .; CDR3 protein: CASNPEGNSPLHF; CDR3 DNA: TGCGCCAGCAACCCGGAGGGTAATTCACCCCTCCACTTT
V gene: TRBV9; J gene: TRBJ1-4; clone size: once; D gene: TRBD1; CDR3 protein: CASSAQGTGDEKLFF; CDR3 DNA: TGTGCCAGCAGCGCCCAGGGGACAGGGGATGAAAAACTGTTTTTT
V gene: TRBV6-4; J gene: TRBJ2-3; clone size: .; D gene: .; CDR3 protein: CASSEGLGGRTQYF; CDR3 DNA: TGTGCCAGCAGTGAGGGACTAGGGGGCCGAACGCAGTATTTT
V gene: TRBV19; J gene: TRBJ1-2; clone size: .; D gene: TRBD1; CDR3 protein: CASSPTTGGDGYTF; CDR3 DNA: TGTGCCAGTAGTCCTACGACAGGGGGTGATGGCTACACCTTC
V gene: TRBV24-1; J gene: TRBJ2-1; clone size: .; D gene: TRBD1; CDR3 protein: CATSDVGTGNPGEQFF; CDR3 DNA: TGTGCCACCAGTGATGTAGGGACAGGGAACCCTGGAGAGCAGTTCTTC
V gene: TRBV7-9; J gene: TRBJ2-5; clone size: .; D gene: TRBD2; CDR3 protein: CASSLRGGGETQYF; CDR3 DNA: TGTGCCAGCAGCTTACGCGGGGGTGGAGAGACCCAGTACTTC
V gene: TRBV28; J gene: TRBJ1-2; clone size: .; D gene: .; CDR3 protein: CASSFYYAPGYGYTF; CDR3 DNA: TGTGCCAGCAGTTTTTATTATGCACCGGGCTATGGCTACACCTTC
V gene: TRBV28; J gene: TRBJ2-1; clone size: .; D gene: TRBD2; CDR3 protein: CASSLGGRTYNEQFF; CDR3 DNA: TGTGCCAGCAGTTTGGGCGGGAGGACCTACAATGAGCAGTTCTTC
V gene: TRBV3-1/TRBV3-2; J gene: TRBJ2-6; clone size: .; D gene: TRBD1; CDR3 protein: CASSQATGVRPGANVLTF; CDR3 DNA: TGTGCCAGCAGCCAAGCTACAGGGGTCCGGCCTGGGGCCAACGTCCTGACTTTC
V gene: TRBV10-2; J gene: TRBJ2-1; clone size: .; D gene: TRBD2; CDR3 protein: CASSFPGLADNEQFF; CDR3 DNA: TGCGCCAGCAGTTTTCCGGGACTAGCGGACAATGAGCAGTTCTTC
V gene: TRBV24-1; J gene: TRBJ2-2; clone size: once; D gene: TRBD1; CDR3 protein: CATSDLTGGITGELFF; CDR3 DNA: TGTGCCACCAGTGATTTGACAGGGGGAATAACCGGGGAGCTGTTTTTT
V gene: TRBV7-2; J gene: TRBJ2-1; clone size: .; D gene: TRBD2; CDR3 protein: CASSYSGLAAYNEQFF; CDR3 DNA: TGTGCCAGCAGCTACAGTGGCCTAGCGGCCTACAATGAGCAGTTCTTC
V gene: TRBV27; J gene: TRBJ2-1; clone size: .; D gene: .; CDR3 protein: CASSEQGVRPEQFF; CDR3 DNA: TGTGCCAGCAGTGAACAGGGAGTTAGGCCTGAGCAGTTCTTC
V gene: TRBV3-1/TRBV3-2; J gene: TRBJ2-5; clone size: .; D gene: TRBD2; CDR3 protein: CASSRGGLGETQYF; CDR3 DNA: TGTGCCAGCAGCCGCGGGGGGCTCGGGGAGACCCAGTACTTC
V gene: TRBV19; J gene: TRBJ1-3; clone size: .; D gene: .; CDR3 protein: CASSPGGRRPSGNTIYF; CDR3 DNA: TGTGCCAGTAGTCCGGGGGGACGGCGACCATCTGGAAACACCATATATTTT
V gene: TRBV7-9; J gene: TRBJ2-7; clone size: .; D gene: TRBD2; CDR3 protein: CASSSHSGLAGGRPSDF; CDR3 DNA: TGTGCCAGCAGCTCGCACTCGGGACTAGCGGGAGGCCGACCGTCAGACTTC
V gene: TRBV5-6; J gene: TRBJ1-2; clone size: .; D gene: .; CDR3 protein: CASSWRDRPYGYTF; CDR3 DNA: TGTGCCAGCAGCTGGAGGGACCGCCCCTATGGCTACACCTTC
V gene: TRBV2; J gene: TRBJ2-4; clone size: .; D gene: TRBD2; CDR3 protein: CASSERAREDKNIQYF; CDR3 DNA: TGTGCCAGCAGTGAGCGGGCCCGGGAGGACAAAAACATTCAGTACTTC
V gene: TRBV7-2; J gene: TRBJ2-7; clone size: few; D gene: .; CDR3 protein: CASSTGRLSYEQYF; CDR3 DNA: TGTGCCAGCAGTACGGGTCGCCTCTCCTACGAGCAGTACTTC
V gene: TRBV5-6; J gene: TRBJ2-5; clone size: once; D gene: TRBD1; CDR3 protein: CASSLQGYQETQYF; CDR3 DNA: TGTGCCAGCAGCTTACAGGGGTATCAAGAGACCCAGTACTTC
V gene: TRBV3-1/TRBV3-2; J gene: TRBJ2-5; clone size: once; D gene: TRBD1; CDR3 protein: CASSSGQGRRETQYF; CDR3 DNA: TGTGCCAGCAGTTCGGGACAGGGGCGCAGGGAGACCCAGTACTTC
V gene: TRBV5-6; J gene: TRBJ2-2; clone size: few; D gene: .; CDR3 protein: CASSLRQTLANTGELFF; CDR3 DNA: TGTGCCAGCAGCTTGCGACAGACCTTGGCGAACACCGGGGAGCTGTTTTTT
V gene: TRBV4-2; J gene: TRBJ1-2; clone size: .; D gene: .; CDR3 protein: CASSLQGSTNYGYTF; CDR3 DNA: TGTGCCAGCAGCCTTCAGGGGTCCACTAACTATGGCTACACCTTC
V gene: TRBV5-1; J gene: TRBJ1-2; clone size: .; D gene: TRBD1; CDR3 protein: CASSTFRDRGYTF; CDR3 DNA: TGCGCCAGCTCGACCTTCCGGGACAGAGGCTACACCTTC
V gene: TRBV7-9; J gene: TRBJ1-4; clone size: .; D gene: TRBD1; CDR3 protein: CASSLGTTGQNEKLFF; CDR3 DNA: TGTGCCAGCAGCTTAGGGACGACAGGGCAAAATGAAAAACTGTTTTTT
V gene: TRBV5-1; J gene: TRBJ1-4; clone size: .; D gene: .; CDR3 protein: CASSLAGGTNEKLFF; CDR3 DNA: TGCGCCAGCAGCTTGGCCGGGGGGACTAATGAAAAACTGTTTTTT
V gene: TRBV3-1/TRBV3-2; J gene: TRBJ1-2; clone size: .; D gene: .; CDR3 protein: CASSQAGIPYGYTF; CDR3 DNA: TGTGCCAGCAGCCAAGCAGGGATTCCTTATGGCTACACCTTC
V gene: TRBV18; J gene: TRBJ2-5; clone size: .; D gene: .; CDR3 protein: CASSGFQVQQETQYF; CDR3 DNA: TGTGCCAGCTCAGGTTTTCAGGTCCAACAAGAGACCCAGTACTTC
V gene: TRBV5-1; J gene: TRBJ1-1; clone size: .; D gene: .; CDR3 protein: CASSLVPLENEAFF; CDR3 DNA: TGCGCCAGCAGCTTGGTTCCCCTCGAGAATGAAGCTTTCTTT
V gene: TRBV28; J gene: TRBJ2-1; clone size: .; D gene: TRBD2; CDR3 protein: CASSLRDYSYNEQFF; CDR3 DNA: TGTGCCAGCAGTTTAAGGGACTATTCCTACAATGAGCAGTTCTTC
V gene: TRBV6-6; J gene: TRBJ2-5; clone size: few; D gene: .; CDR3 protein: CASSRTGGLGETQYF; CDR3 DNA: TGTGCCAGCAGTCGTACTGGAGGGCTAGGGGAGACCCAGTACTTC
V gene: TRBV7-2; J gene: TRBJ2-2; clone size: .; D gene: TRBD1; CDR3 protein: CASSSGTGYTGELFF; CDR3 DNA: TGTGCCAGCAGCTCCGGGACAGGGTACACCGGGGAGCTGTTTTTT